This TCR beta chain was obtained from a study of cytotoxic CD8 clonotypes in ibrutinib-treated CLL. About the research overall: Partial responses totalled approximately 24 and complete responses 2; after median 68 months, roughly 14 remained remitted and approximately twelve progressed.

Profiling relied on immunoSEQ multiplex PCR, and the TCRdb table lists in-frame clones only, not all of them. The sample records some 58,000 clones, about 72% being singletons. Turning to this clone: Its specificity is not known.

General study results and limits: Sampling times differed between sustained-remission and progressing patients. Against age-matched healthy donors, baseline clonality ran higher and tracked circulating CD8+ T-cell counts.

Per the germline V gene, CDR1 is SEHNR and CDR2 is FQNEAQ (reference sequence). V was clipped by 5 bases and J by 3 bases; unmatched bases: 8. This CDR3 has 16 residues. Specimen: PBMCs, collected after 12 months of ibrutinib treatment. The V and J genes are TRBV7-9 and TRBJ2-7, with TRBD2 matching over 12 bases. This receptor was taken from a human donor with chronic lymphocytic leukemia. The CDR3 region is CASSRRRLAGDYEQYF. The DNA for the CDR3 is TGTGCCAGCAGCCGTAGGAGACTAGCGGGGGACTACGAGCAGTACTTC.